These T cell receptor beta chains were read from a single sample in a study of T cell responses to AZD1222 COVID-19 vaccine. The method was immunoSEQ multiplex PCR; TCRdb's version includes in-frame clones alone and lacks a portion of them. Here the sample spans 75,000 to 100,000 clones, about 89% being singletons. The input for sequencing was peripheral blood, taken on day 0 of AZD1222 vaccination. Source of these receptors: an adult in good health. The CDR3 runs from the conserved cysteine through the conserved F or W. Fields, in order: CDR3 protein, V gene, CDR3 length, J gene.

CDR3aa: CASTTTQRGLSDTQYF
v_gene: TRBV19
len: 16
j_gene: TRBJ2-3

CDR3aa: CASSASGNTIYF
v_gene: TRBV3-1/TRBV3-2
len: 12
j_gene: TRBJ1-3

CDR3aa: CAWSVKGAGETQYF
v_gene: TRBV30
len: 14
j_gene: TRBJ2-5

CDR3aa: CASSIGSGISYEQYF
v_gene: TRBV19
len: 15
j_gene: TRBJ2-7

CDR3aa: CASSTMNTEAFF
v_gene: TRBV28
len: 12
j_gene: TRBJ1-1

CDR3aa: CASSLDGQGAPATEAFF
v_gene: TRBV11-2
len: 17
j_gene: TRBJ1-1

CDR3aa: CAWSFPGQSRIYGYTF
v_gene: TRBV30
len: 16
j_gene: TRBJ1-2

CDR3aa: CASSSGDPGNTIYF
v_gene: TRBV9
len: 14
j_gene: TRBJ1-3

CDR3aa: CASSQGLGGPEKLFF
v_gene: TRBV14
len: 15
j_gene: TRBJ1-4

CDR3aa: CASSSHRNTEAFF
v_gene: TRBV7-3
len: 13
j_gene: TRBJ1-1

CDR3aa: CASSQGSGSYEQYF
v_gene: TRBV9
len: 14
j_gene: TRBJ2-7

CDR3aa: CASSPGRSESSPLHF
v_gene: TRBV11-3
len: 15
j_gene: TRBJ1-6

CDR3aa: CASSQEGGSYNEQFF
v_gene: TRBV4-3
len: 15
j_gene: TRBJ2-1

CDR3aa: CASSLQGNTIYF
v_gene: TRBV11-2
len: 12
j_gene: TRBJ1-3

CDR3aa: CASVTGAGEVGELFF
v_gene: TRBV6-5
len: 15
j_gene: TRBJ2-2

CDR3aa: CASSQGSAEGVYGYTF
v_gene: TRBV4-1
len: 16
j_gene: TRBJ1-2

CDR3aa: CASWDRRTEAFF
v_gene: TRBV28
len: 12
j_gene: TRBJ1-1

CDR3aa: CASSPGQSNYGYTF
v_gene: TRBV18
len: 14
j_gene: TRBJ1-2

CDR3aa: CASSLAPTGFTGSPLHF
v_gene: TRBV5-1
len: 17
j_gene: TRBJ1-6

CDR3aa: CASTPRVGNTIYF
v_gene: TRBV12-3/TRBV12-4
len: 13
j_gene: TRBJ1-3

CDR3aa: CASSLVAVNTEAFF
v_gene: TRBV13
len: 14
j_gene: TRBJ1-1

CDR3aa: CASSVRVGQPQHF
v_gene: TRBV5-6
len: 13
j_gene: TRBJ1-5

CDR3aa: CASSIPGIGNQPQHF
v_gene: TRBV19
len: 15
j_gene: TRBJ1-5

CDR3aa: CASSLAGTSWSYEQYF
v_gene: TRBV27
len: 16
j_gene: TRBJ2-7

CDR3aa: CASRRQPSYEQYF
v_gene: TRBV6-5
len: 13
j_gene: TRBJ2-7

CDR3aa: CASSEGGQGHWNTIYF
v_gene: TRBV2
len: 16
j_gene: TRBJ1-3

CDR3aa: CASSQRGHGYTF
v_gene: TRBV4-2
len: 12
j_gene: TRBJ1-2

CDR3aa: CASSLAPPRGDHQPQHF
v_gene: TRBV7-6
len: 17
j_gene: TRBJ1-5

CDR3aa: CASSTRQGDRDEKLFF
v_gene: TRBV6-6
len: 16
j_gene: TRBJ1-4

CDR3aa: CASSLNRGPRTNSPLHF
v_gene: TRBV19
len: 17
j_gene: TRBJ1-6

CDR3aa: CASSQRQGDTGELFF
v_gene: TRBV11-2
len: 15
j_gene: TRBJ2-2

CDR3aa: CASSLGDLSLVYGYTF
v_gene: TRBV7-2
len: 16
j_gene: TRBJ1-2

CDR3aa: CASSQVGLAYEKLFF
v_gene: TRBV4-1
len: 15
j_gene: TRBJ1-4

CDR3aa: CASSSSDRGLYSPLHF
v_gene: TRBV6-2/TRBV6-3
len: 16
j_gene: TRBJ1-6

CDR3aa: CASSLDPGQLNTGELFF
v_gene: TRBV7-3
len: 17
j_gene: TRBJ2-2

CDR3aa: CASRTELIPEKLFF
v_gene: TRBV10-3
len: 14
j_gene: TRBJ1-4

CDR3aa: CASSPRRLAGGQLNTGELFF
v_gene: TRBV6-6
len: 20
j_gene: TRBJ2-2

CDR3aa: CASSPRRTGEMNTEAFF
v_gene: TRBV7-9
len: 17
j_gene: TRBJ1-1

CDR3aa: CASSVGGAFTDTQYF
v_gene: TRBV9
len: 15
j_gene: TRBJ2-3

CDR3aa: CASSPGTHYEQYF
v_gene: TRBV7-3
len: 13
j_gene: TRBJ2-7

CDR3aa: CASSLGLGATYNSPLHF
v_gene: TRBV5-6
len: 17
j_gene: TRBJ1-6

CDR3aa: CASKAPANYEQYF
v_gene: TRBV6-6
len: 13
j_gene: TRBJ2-7

CDR3aa: CASSLGTGSNYGYTF
v_gene: TRBV5-1
len: 15
j_gene: TRBJ1-2

CDR3aa: CASSGTLSSRSDLYGYTF
v_gene: TRBV9
len: 18
j_gene: TRBJ1-2

CDR3aa: CASSSRGSGYYNEQFF
v_gene: TRBV11-2
len: 16
j_gene: TRBJ2-1

CDR3aa: CSVEEISGNTIYF
v_gene: TRBV29-1
len: 13
j_gene: TRBJ1-3

CDR3aa: CASRPAQETQYF
v_gene: TRBV5-1
len: 12
j_gene: TRBJ2-5

CDR3aa: CASSKVTVQETQYF
v_gene: TRBV18
len: 14
j_gene: TRBJ2-5

CDR3aa: CASRFRDNNEQFF
v_gene: TRBV12-2
len: 13
j_gene: TRBJ2-1

CDR3aa: CASSLLMEYTEAFF
v_gene: TRBV7-2
len: 14
j_gene: TRBJ1-1

CDR3aa: CASSPLAGVSYNEQFF
v_gene: TRBV4-1
len: 16
j_gene: TRBJ2-1

CDR3aa: CASSLGTGAYYGYTF
v_gene: TRBV5-1
len: 15
j_gene: TRBJ1-2

CDR3aa: CASRSSGGIYYGYTF
v_gene: TRBV19
len: 15
j_gene: TRBJ1-2